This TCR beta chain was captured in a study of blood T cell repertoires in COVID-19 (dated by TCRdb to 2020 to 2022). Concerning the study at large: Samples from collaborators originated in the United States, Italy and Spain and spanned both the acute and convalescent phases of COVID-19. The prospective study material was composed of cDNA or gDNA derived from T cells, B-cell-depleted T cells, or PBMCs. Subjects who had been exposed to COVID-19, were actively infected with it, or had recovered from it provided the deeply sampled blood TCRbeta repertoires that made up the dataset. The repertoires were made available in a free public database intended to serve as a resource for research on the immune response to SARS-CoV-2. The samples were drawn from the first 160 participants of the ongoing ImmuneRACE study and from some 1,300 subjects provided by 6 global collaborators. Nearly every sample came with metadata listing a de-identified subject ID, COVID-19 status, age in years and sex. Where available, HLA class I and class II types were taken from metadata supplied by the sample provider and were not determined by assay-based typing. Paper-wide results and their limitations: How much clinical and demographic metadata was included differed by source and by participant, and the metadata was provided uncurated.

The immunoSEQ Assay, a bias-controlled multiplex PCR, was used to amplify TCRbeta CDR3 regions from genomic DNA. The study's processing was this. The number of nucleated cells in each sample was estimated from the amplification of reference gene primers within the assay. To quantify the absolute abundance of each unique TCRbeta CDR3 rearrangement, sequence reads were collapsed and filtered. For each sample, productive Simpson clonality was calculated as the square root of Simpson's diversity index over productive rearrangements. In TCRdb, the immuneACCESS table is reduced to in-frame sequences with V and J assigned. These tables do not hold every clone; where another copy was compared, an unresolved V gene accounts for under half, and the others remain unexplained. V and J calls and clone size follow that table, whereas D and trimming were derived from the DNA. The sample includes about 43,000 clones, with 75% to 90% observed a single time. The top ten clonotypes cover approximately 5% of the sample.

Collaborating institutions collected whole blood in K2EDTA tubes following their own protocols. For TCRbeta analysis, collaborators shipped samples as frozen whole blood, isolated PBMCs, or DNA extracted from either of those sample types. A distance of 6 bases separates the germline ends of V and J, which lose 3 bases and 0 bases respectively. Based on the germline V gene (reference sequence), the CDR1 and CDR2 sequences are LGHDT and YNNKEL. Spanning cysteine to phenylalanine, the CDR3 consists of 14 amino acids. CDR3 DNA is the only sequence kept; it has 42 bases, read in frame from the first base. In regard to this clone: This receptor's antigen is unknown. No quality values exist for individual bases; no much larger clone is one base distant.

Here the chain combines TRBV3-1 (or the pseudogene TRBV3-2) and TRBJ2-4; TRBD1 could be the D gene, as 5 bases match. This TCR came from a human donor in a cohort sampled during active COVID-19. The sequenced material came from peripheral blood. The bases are TGTGCCAGCAGCCAGGGGCTAGCCAAAAACATTCAGTACTTC. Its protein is CASSQGLAKNIQYF.